This TCR beta chain came from a study of T cell responses to AZD1222 COVID-19 vaccine. Across the whole study: Second doses at about 4 or about 12 weeks were pooled.

Notes on the study in general: No repertoire was sampled before or during the peak T cell response, only after it. Nearly half of spike-specific TCRs reportedly go after variant regions that carry no mutations.

Germline loops: CDR1 LNHDA, CDR2 SQIVND (reference sequence). V dropped 5 bases and J dropped 3 bases, with 20 bases sitting between them. The CDR3 spans 18 residues. The repertoire was sequenced with immunoSEQ multiplex PCR; TCRdb's copy has only in-frame clones and lacks some. The repertoire holds 150,000 to 200,000 clones, 94% seen once, with approximately 0.6% in the top ten. Remarks on this clone: Antigen specificity is unknown.

Sequenced here: peripheral blood, sampled on day 0 of AZD1222 vaccination. The TCR comes from an adult in good health. This chain links TRBV19 with TRBJ2-6; unclear D gene. DNA for the CDR3: TGTGCCAGTAGTCCCCACTCACGCCTCTCCGGTGGGGCCAACGTCCTGACTTTC. Residues: CASSPHSRLSGGANVLTF.